The present entry profiles one TCR beta chain with its context. This clone was observed once. Its target antigen remains unknown. The sample holds no much larger clone one base away, and base qualities are not on file. The collaborating institutions used their own protocols to collect whole blood in K2EDTA tubes. For TCRbeta analysis, collaborators shipped samples as frozen whole blood, isolated PBMCs, or DNA extracted from either of those sample types. V is pared back by 6 bases and J by 1 base, with 9 bases lying between the germline termini. The CDR3 runs 13 residues from the cysteine to the phenylalanine. Of the read, only the CDR3 DNA is kept; its 39 bases are in frame from base 1. CDR1 SSHAT and CDR2 FNYEAQ are derived from the germline V gene (reference sequence). The sample originates from a study of blood T cell repertoires in COVID-19 (dated by TCRdb to 2019 to 2021). Background on the whole study: The collaborator samples originated in the United States, Italy and Spain and spanned the acute and convalescent phases of COVID-19. Where available, HLA class I and class II types were taken from metadata supplied by the sample provider and were not determined by assay-based typing. The samples were drawn from the first 160 participants of the ongoing ImmuneRACE study and from some 1,300 subjects provided by 6 global collaborators. The dataset comprised deeply sampled blood TCRbeta repertoires from subjects exposed to, actively infected with, or recovered from COVID-19. The material from the prospective study consisted of cDNA or gDNA derived from T cells, B-cell-depleted T cells, or PBMCs. Nearly every sample came with metadata listing a de-identified subject ID, COVID-19 status, age in years and sex. The repertoires were made available in a free public database intended to serve as a resource for research on the immune response to SARS-CoV-2.

Study-wide findings and limitations: How much clinical and demographic metadata was included differed by source and by participant, and the metadata was provided uncurated.

TCRbeta CDR3 regions were amplified from genomic DNA by means of the immunoSEQ Assay, a bias-controlled multiplex PCR. The source study handled its data this way. Nucleated cell counts per sample were estimated from amplification of reference gene primers within the assay. To quantify the absolute abundance of each unique TCRbeta CDR3 rearrangement, sequence reads were collapsed and filtered. For each sample, productive Simpson clonality was calculated by taking the square root of Simpson's diversity index across productive rearrangements. TCRdb obtained this table from immuneACCESS and retained in-frame rearrangements with V and J assigned. These tables miss some clones; where compared with another copy, unresolved V genes account for less than half of the shortfall, and the remainder is unexplained. V and J calls plus clone size are reproduced from that table; the DNA served to infer D and trimming. Counted in this sample were tens of thousands of clones; roughly 78% of them appeared once. About 3.3% of the sample is held by the ten biggest clonotypes.

This TCR derives from a man between 60 and 75 years old with acute or convalescent COVID-19. Recombination linked TRBV7-7 to TRBJ1-1; a tentative D call is TRBD1 (6 bases match). Sequencing used peripheral blood. CDR3 sequence: CASSVDRNTEAFF. The DNA sequence is TGTGCCAGCAGTGTGGACAGGAACACTGAAGCTTTCTTT.